One sample yielded the 10 T cell receptor beta chains listed below, sequenced in a study of blood T cell repertoires in COVID-19 (dated by TCRdb to the early 2020s). The receptor library was made with the immunoSEQ multiplex PCR assay. TCRdb carries this immuneACCESS record with in-frame sequences only. Its versions omit some clonotypes, under half of them owing to an unresolved V gene in the studies checked, with the rest unexplained. The sample table contains over 150,000 clones; only one count was recorded for around 83% of them. Less than 15% of the sample rests with the top ten. Sequenced sample: peripheral blood. These receptor sequences come from a human donor in a cohort sampled during active COVID-19.

This chain joins TRBV10-3 and TRBJ1-1; TRBD1 agrees at 9 bases. The CDR3 consists of 14 residues. The germline CDR1 and CDR2 sequences are ENHRY and SYGVKD. Trimming at V came to 6 bases and at J to 4 bases, leaving 6 bases not matched to a gene. The CDR3 here is CAIRAGTGSTEAFF. The CDR3 nucleotides read TGTGCCATCAGGGCCGGGACAGGGAGCACTGAAGCTTTCTTT.

This rearrangement joins TRBV27 to TRBJ2-1, with TRBD2 matching over 7 bases. Looked up from germline, CDR1 is MNHEY and CDR2 is SMNVEV (reference sequence). The CDR3 consists of 15 residues. The junction had 5 bases not matched to a gene; V was cut back by 6 bases and J by 0 bases. CDR3 in amino acids: CASREAGSSYNEQFF. The DNA for the CDR3 is TGTGCCAGCAGAGAAGCGGGGAGCTCCTACAATGAGCAGTTCTTC.

The J gene is TRBJ2-1, the V gene TRBV18; possibly TRBD2 for D (6 bases). The V and J ends lost 3 bases and 4 bases respectively, with 22 bases between them. The germline V gene has CDR1 KGHSH and CDR2 LQKENI. CDR3 length: 18 amino acids. DNA of the CDR3: TGTGCCAGCTCACCGGGGTCGGAAATCGGGAGCTCGTACAATGAGCAGTTCTTC. It encodes CASSPGSEIGSSYNEQFF.

The chain combines TRBV29-1 with TRBJ2-5; D is unresolved. The CDR3 runs 12 residues. The V end lost 2 bases, the J end lost 7 bases, and 11 bases lay between the germline ends. Germline loops: CDR1 SQVTM, CDR2 ANQGSEA. CDR3 loop: CSVELATGTQYF. The CDR3 DNA is TGCAGCGTTGAACTCGCGACGGGGACCCAGTACTTC.

This chain uses TRBV5-1 with TRBJ2-7; the match to TRBD2 covers 7 bases. The CDR3 loop spans 12 amino acids. J gave up 7 bases and V 2 bases, and 3 bases lay outside the gene matches. Germline CDR1 reads SGHRS; CDR2 reads YFSETQ. Written as DNA, the CDR3 is TGCGCCAGCAGCTTTCACGGGAGGGAGCAGTACTTC. It yields the protein CASSFHGREQYF.

The chain recombines TRBV15 with TRBJ2-7, with D perhaps TRBD2 (6 bases). With 0 bases removed from V and 4 bases from J, the gap between germline ends came to 13 bases. This CDR3 spans 15 amino acids. Germline V CDR1 and CDR2: LNHNV, YYDKDF (reference sequence). CDR3 bases: TGTGCCACCAGCAGAGAGGAGGGCCTTACATACGAGCAGTACTTC. It codes for CATSREEGLTYEQYF.

The chain uses TRBV5-1 and TRBJ2-1; D not resolved. Deletions cut 2 bases from V and 4 bases from J, with 10 bases between. The CDR3 length is 14 residues. Germline-derived CDR1 and CDR2 are SGHRS and YFSETQ. The CDR3 is CASSLVSEYNEQFF. The CDR3 nucleotides read TGCGCCAGCAGCTTAGTCAGTGAATACAATGAGCAGTTCTTC. The complete variable domain, with remaining parts taken from reference TRBV5-1 and TRBJ2-1, reads KAGVTQTPRYLIKTRGQQVTLSCSPISGHRSVSWYQQTPGQGLQFLFEYFSETQRNKGNFPGRFSGRQFSNSRSEMNVSTLELGDSALYLCASSLVSEYNEQFFGPGTRLTVL.

The rearrangement links TRBV29-1 to TRBJ2-1, with a weak D call TRBD2 (6 bases). The CDR3 runs 16 residues. Trimming shortened V by 6 bases and J by 8 bases, and 26 bases separated the two germline ends. CDR1 is SQVTM and CDR2 is ANQGSEA in the germline V gene. CDR3 amino acids: CSVEGFGAEWGDEQFF. The CDR3 nucleotides are TGCAGCGTGGAGGGATTTGGGGCCGAGTGGGGGGATGAGCAGTTCTTC.

This sequence joins TRBV3-1 (or the pseudogene TRBV3-2) and TRBJ2-3; TRBD2 is a possible D gene (6 bases). Deletions cut 1 base from V and 6 bases from J, with 17 bases between. CDR3 length: 16 residues. Per germline, CDR1 LGHDT and CDR2 YNNKEL (reference sequence). CDR3 sequence reads: CASSQGLRGNSDTQYF. The CDR3 DNA reads TGTGCCAGCAGCCAAGGCTTGCGGGGCAACAGTGATACGCAGTATTTT.

V usage is TRBV28 and J usage is TRBJ2-3, with 7 bases that match TRBD2. CDR3 length: 13 residues. J gave up 2 bases and V 9 bases, and 5 bases lay outside the gene matches. Germline CDR1 reads MDHEN; CDR2 reads SYDVKM. Here the CDR3 reads CASLADHTDTQYF. CDR3 in DNA: TGTGCCAGTCTAGCGGATCACACAGATACGCAGTATTTT.